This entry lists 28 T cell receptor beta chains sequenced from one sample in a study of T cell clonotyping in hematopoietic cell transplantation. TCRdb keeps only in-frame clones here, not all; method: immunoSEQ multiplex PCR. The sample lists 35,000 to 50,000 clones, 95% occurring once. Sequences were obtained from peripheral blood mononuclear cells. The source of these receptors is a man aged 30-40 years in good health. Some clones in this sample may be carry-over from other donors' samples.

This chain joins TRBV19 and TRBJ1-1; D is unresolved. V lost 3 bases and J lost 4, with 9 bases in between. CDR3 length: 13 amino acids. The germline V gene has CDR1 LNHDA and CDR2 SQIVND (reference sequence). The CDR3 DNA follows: TGTGCCAGTAGTATCCGAACCCTCACTGAAGCTTTCTTT. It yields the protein CASSIRTLTEAFF.

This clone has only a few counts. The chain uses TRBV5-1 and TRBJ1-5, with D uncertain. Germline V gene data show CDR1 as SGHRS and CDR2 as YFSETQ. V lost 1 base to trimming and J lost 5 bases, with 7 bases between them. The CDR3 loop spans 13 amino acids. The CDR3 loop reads CASSLTADQPQHF. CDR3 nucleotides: TGCGCCAGCAGCTTGACCGCTGATCAGCCCCAGCATTTT.

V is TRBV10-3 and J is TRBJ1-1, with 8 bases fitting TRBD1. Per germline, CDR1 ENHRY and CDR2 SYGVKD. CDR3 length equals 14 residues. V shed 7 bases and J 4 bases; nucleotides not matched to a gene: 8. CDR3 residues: CAITPTGAGTEAFF. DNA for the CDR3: TGTGCCATCACTCCGACAGGGGCAGGCACTGAAGCTTTCTTT.

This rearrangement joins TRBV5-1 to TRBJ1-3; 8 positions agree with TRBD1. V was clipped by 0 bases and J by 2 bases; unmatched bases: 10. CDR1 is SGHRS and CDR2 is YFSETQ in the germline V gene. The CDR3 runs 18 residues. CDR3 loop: CASSLGPGGSFAGNTIYF. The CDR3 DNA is TGCGCCAGCAGCTTGGGTCCAGGGGGCTCTTTCGCTGGAAACACCATATATTTT.

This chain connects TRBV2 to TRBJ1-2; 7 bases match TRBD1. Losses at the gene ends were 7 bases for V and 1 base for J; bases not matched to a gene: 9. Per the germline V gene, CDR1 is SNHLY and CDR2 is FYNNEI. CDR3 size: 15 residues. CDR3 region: CASTPGGGRNYGYTF. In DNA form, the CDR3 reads TGTGCCAGCACCCCAGGGGGAGGCCGTAACTATGGCTACACCTTC.

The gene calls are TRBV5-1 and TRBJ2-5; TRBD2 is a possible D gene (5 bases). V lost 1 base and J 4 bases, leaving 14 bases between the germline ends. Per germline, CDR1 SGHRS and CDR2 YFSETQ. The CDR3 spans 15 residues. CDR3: CASSLIRTEGETQYF. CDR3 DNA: TGCGCCAGCAGCTTGATCCGGACCGAGGGAGAGACCCAGTACTTC.

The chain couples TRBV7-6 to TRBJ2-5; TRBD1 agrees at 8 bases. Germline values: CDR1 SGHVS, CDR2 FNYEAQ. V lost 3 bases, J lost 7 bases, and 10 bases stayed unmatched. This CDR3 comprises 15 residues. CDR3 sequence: CASSFGQGIGVTQYF. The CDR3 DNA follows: TGTGCCAGCAGCTTCGGACAGGGAATCGGGGTGACCCAGTACTTC.

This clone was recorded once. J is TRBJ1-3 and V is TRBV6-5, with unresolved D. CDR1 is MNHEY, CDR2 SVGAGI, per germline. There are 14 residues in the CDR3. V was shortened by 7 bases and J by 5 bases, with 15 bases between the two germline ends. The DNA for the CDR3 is TGTGCCAGCACTCCCAACGGACTCCGAAACACCATATATTTT. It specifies CASTPNGLRNTIYF.

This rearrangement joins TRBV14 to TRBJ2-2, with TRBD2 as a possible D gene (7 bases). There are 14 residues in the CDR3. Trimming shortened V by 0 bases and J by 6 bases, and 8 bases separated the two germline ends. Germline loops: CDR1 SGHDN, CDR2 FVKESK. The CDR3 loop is CASSQEGGAGELFF. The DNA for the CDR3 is TGTGCCAGCAGCCAAGAAGGGGGGGCCGGGGAGCTGTTTTTT. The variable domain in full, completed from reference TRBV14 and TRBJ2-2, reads EAGVTQFPSHSVIEKGQTVTLRCDPISGHDNLYWYRRVMGKEIKFLLHFVKESKQDESGMPNNRFLAERTGGTYSTLKVQPAELEDSGVYFCASSQEGGAGELFFGEGSRLTVL.

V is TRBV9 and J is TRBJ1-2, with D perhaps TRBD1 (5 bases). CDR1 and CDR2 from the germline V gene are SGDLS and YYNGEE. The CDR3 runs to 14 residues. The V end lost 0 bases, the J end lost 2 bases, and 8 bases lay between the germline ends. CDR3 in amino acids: CASSVEEGNYGYTF. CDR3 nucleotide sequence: TGTGCCAGCAGCGTAGAGGAGGGGAACTATGGCTACACCTTC.

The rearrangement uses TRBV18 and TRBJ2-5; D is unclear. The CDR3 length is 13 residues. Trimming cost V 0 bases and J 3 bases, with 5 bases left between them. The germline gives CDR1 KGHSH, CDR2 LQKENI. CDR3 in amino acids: CASSPPLEETQYF. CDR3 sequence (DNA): TGTGCCAGCTCACCACCGCTCGAAGAGACCCAGTACTTC.

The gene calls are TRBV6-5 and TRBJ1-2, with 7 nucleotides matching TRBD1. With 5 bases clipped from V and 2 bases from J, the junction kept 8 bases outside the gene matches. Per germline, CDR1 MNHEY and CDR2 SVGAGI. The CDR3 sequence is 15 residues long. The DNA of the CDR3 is TGTGCCAGCAGTGGATTGTTGACAGGGAACTATGGCTACACCTTC. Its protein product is CASSGLLTGNYGYTF.

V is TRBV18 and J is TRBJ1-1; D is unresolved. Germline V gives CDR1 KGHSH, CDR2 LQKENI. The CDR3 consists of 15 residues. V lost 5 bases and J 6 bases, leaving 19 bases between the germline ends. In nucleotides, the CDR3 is TGTGCCAGCTCAGCTCTCGAAATGAAGGACGCTGAAGCTTTCTTT. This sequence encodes CASSALEMKDAEAFF.

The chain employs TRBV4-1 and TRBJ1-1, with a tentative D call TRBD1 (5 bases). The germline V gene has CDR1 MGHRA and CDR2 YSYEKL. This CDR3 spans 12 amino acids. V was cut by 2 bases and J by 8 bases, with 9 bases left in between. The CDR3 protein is CASSQRQGEAFF. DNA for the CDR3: TGCGCCAGCAGCCAAAGGCAGGGAGAAGCTTTCTTT.

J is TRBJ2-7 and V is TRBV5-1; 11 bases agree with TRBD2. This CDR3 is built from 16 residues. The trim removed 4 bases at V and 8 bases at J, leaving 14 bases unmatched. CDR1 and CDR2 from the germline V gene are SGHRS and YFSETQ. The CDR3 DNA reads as TGCGCCAGCAGCCGGTACCGGGGGACTAGCGGACTACAGCAGTACTTC. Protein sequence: CASSRYRGTSGLQQYF.

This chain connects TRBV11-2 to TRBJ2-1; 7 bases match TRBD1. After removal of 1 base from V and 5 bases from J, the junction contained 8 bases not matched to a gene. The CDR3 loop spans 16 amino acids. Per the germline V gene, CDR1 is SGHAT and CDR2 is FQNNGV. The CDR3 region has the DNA TGTGCCAGCAGCTTAGTTAGGATAGGGGGCGACAATGAGCAGTTCTTC. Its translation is CASSLVRIGGDNEQFF.

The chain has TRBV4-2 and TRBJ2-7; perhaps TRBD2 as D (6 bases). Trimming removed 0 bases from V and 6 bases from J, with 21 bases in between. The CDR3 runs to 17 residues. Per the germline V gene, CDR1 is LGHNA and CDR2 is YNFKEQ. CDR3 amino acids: CASSQEGGRLGAREQYF. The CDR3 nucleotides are TGTGCCAGCAGCCAAGAAGGAGGGAGGCTAGGTGCGCGCGAGCAGTACTTC.

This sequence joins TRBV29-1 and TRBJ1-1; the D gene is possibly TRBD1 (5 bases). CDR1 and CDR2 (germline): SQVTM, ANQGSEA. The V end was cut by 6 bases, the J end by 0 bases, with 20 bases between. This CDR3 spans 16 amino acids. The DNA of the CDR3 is TGCAGCGTAGGACACCACAGAGGTGGAATGAACACTGAAGCTTTCTTT. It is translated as CSVGHHRGGMNTEAFF.

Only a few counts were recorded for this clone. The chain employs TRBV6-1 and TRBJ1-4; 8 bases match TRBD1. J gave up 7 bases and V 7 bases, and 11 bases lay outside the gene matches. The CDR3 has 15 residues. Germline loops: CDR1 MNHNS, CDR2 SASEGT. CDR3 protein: CASTEEAGGREKLFF. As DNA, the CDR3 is TGTGCCAGCACAGAGGAGGCAGGGGGCCGTGAAAAACTGTTTTTT.

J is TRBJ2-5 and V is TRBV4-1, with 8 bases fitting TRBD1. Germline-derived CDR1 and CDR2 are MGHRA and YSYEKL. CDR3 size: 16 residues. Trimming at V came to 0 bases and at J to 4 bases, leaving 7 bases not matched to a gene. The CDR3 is CASSQDLRTGRETQYF. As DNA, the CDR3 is TGCGCCAGCAGCCAAGACTTGAGGACAGGGAGAGAGACCCAGTACTTC.

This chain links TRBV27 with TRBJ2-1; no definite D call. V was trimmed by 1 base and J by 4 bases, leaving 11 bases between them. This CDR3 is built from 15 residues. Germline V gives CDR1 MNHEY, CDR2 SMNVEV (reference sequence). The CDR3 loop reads CASSLWGFNYNEQFF. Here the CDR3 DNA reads TGTGCCAGCAGTTTATGGGGATTCAATTACAATGAGCAGTTCTTC.

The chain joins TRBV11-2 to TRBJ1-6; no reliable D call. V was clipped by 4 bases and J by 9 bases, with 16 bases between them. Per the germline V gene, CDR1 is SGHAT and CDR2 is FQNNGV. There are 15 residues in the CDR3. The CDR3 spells CASSSVMGSGSPLHF. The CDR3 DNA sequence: TGTGCCAGCAGCTCTGTTATGGGATCAGGTTCACCCCTCCACTTT.

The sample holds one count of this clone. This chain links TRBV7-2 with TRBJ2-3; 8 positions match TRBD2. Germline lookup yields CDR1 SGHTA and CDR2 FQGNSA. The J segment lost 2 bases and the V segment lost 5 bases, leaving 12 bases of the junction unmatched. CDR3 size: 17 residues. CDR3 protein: CASSPWGREGVTDTQYF. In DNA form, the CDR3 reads TGTGCCAGCAGCCCCTGGGGCCGGGAGGGGGTCACAGATACGCAGTATTTT.

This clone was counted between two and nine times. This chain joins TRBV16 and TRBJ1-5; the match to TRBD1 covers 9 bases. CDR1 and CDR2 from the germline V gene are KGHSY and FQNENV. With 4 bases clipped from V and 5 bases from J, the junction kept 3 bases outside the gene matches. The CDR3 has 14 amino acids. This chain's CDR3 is CASSRTGDDQPQHF. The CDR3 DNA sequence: TGTGCCAGCAGCCGGACAGGGGACGATCAGCCCCAGCATTTT.

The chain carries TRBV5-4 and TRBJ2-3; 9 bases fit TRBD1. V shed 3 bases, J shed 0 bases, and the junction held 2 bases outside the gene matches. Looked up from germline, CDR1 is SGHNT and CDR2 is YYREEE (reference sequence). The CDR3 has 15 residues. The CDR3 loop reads CASSWDRESTDTQYF. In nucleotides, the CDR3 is TGTGCCAGCAGCTGGGACAGGGAAAGCACAGATACGCAGTATTTT.

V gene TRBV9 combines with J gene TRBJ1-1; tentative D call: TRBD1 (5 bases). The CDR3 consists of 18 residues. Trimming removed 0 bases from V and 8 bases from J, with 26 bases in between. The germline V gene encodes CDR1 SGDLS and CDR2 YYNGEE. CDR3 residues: CASSVAIEGKVGPEEAFF. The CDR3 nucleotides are TGTGCCAGCAGCGTAGCTATCGAGGGGAAGGTCGGACCTGAGGAAGCTTTCTTT. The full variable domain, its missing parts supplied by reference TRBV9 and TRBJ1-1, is DSGVTQTPKHLITATGQRVTLRCSPRSGDLSVYWYQQSLDQGLQFLIQYYNGEERAKGNILERFSAQQFPDLHSELNLSSLELGDSALYFCASSVAIEGKVGPEEAFFGQGTRLTVV.

CDR3 protein: CASSFTPGSGTDTQYF. In DNA form, the CDR3 reads TGTGCCAGTAGTTTCACACCAGGTTCTGGCACAGATACGCAGTATTTT. This chain joins TRBV19 and TRBJ2-3; D gene ambiguous. Germline V CDR1 and CDR2: LNHDA, SQIVND (reference sequence). V was trimmed by 5 bases and J by 1 base, leaving 16 bases between them. The CDR3 contains 16 residues.

The CDR3 reads CASSYGQGVGYTF. Here the CDR3 DNA reads TGTGCCAGCAGTTACGGGCAGGGGGTAGGCTACACCTTC. The chain couples TRBV6-5 to TRBJ1-2; 7 nucleotides align to TRBD1. The V and J ends lost 2 bases and 8 bases, in that order; junction bases with no gene match: 5. The length of the CDR3 is 13 residues. Germline CDR1 is MNHEY and CDR2 is SVGAGI.